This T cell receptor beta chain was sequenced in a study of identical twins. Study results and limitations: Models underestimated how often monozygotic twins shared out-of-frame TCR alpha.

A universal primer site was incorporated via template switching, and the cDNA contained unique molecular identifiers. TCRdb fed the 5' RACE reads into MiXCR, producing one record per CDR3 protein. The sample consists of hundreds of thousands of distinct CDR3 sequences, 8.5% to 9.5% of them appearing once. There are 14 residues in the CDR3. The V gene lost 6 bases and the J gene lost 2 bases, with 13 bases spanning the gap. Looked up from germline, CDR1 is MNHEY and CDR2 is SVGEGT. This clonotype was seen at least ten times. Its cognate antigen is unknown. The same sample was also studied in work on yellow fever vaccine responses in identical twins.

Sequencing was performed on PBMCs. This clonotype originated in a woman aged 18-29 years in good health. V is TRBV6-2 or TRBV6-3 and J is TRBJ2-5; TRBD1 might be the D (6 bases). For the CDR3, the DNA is TGTGCCAGCAGCAAACGCGGACAGCAAGAGACCCAGTACTTC. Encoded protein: CASSKRGQQETQYF.